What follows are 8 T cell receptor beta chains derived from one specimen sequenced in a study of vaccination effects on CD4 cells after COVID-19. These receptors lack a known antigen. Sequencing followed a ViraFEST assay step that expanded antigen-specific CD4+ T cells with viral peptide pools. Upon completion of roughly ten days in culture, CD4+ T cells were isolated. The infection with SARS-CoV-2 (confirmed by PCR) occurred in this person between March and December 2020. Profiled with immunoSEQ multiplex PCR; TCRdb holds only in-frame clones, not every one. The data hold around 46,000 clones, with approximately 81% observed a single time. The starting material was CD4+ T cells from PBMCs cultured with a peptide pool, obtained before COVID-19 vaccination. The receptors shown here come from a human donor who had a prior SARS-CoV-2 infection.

This chain's CDR3 is CASSESYGYTF. Written as DNA, the CDR3 is TGTGCCAGCAGTGAGAGCTATGGCTACACCTTC. The V and J genes are TRBV2 and TRBJ1-2; D remains ambiguous. The germline CDR1 and CDR2 sequences are SNHLY and FYNNEI. The CDR3 loop spans 11 amino acids. Deletions cut 3 bases from V and 4 bases from J, with 3 bases between.

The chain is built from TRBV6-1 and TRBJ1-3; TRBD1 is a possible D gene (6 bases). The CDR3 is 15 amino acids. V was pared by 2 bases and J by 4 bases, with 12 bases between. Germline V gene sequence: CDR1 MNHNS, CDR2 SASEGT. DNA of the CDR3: TGTGCCAGCAGTGAAACCCCAGGGGCCGGAAACACCATATATTTT. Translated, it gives CASSETPGAGNTIYF.

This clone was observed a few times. CDR3 sequence reads: CASSLLTVWNSPLHF. CDR3 DNA: TGCGCCAGCAGCTTACTCACGGTATGGAATTCACCCCTCCACTTT. The rearrangement uses TRBV5-1 and TRBJ1-6, with unresolved D. V was clipped by 2 bases and J by 7 bases, with 13 bases between them. CDR3 size: 15 residues. CDR1 is SGHRS, CDR2 YFSETQ, per germline. The entire variable domain, with the rest obtained from reference TRBV5-1 and TRBJ1-6, is as follows: KAGVTQTPRYLIKTRGQQVTLSCSPISGHRSVSWYQQTPGQGLQFLFEYFSETQRNKGNFPGRFSGRQFSNSRSEMNVSTLELGDSALYLCASSLLTVWNSPLHFGNGTRLTVT.

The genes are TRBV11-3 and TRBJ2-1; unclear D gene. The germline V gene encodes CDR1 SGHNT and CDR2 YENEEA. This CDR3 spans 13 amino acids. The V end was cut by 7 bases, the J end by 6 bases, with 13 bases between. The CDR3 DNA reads TGTGCCAGCAAAATCGACATACGCAATGAGCAGTTCTTC. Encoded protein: CASKIDIRNEQFF.

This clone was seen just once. The CDR3 sequence is CASSLLGSAGEYNEQFF. The CDR3 DNA reads TGTGCCAGCAGCTTACTTGGTAGCGCGGGAGAGTACAATGAGCAGTTCTTC. J is TRBJ2-1 and V is TRBV7-6, with 7 bases fitting TRBD2. With 2 bases clipped from V and 4 bases from J, the junction kept 11 bases outside the gene matches. CDR1 and CDR2 (germline): SGHVS, FNYEAQ. The CDR3 is 17 residues long.

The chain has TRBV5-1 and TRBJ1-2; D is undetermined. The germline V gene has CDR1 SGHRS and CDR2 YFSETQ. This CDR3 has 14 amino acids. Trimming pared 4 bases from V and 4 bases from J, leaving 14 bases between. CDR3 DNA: TGCGCCAGCAGCCCCACAAGCGGTGGCTATGGCTACACCTTC. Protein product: CASSPTSGGYGYTF.

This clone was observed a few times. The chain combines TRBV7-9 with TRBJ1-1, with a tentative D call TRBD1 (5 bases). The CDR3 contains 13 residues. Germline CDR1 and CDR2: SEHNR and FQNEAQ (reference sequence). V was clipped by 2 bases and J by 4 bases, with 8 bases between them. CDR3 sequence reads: CASSLQGGTEAFF. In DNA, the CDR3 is TGTGCCAGCAGCTTACAGGGCGGCACTGAAGCTTTCTTT.

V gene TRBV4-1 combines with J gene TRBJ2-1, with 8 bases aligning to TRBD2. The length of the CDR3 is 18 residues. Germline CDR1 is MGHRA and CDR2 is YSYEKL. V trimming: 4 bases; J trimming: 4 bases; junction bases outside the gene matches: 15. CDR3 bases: TGCGCCAGCAGCCCGACTTTCGCCCGGGGGGGGTTGTACAATGAGCAGTTCTTC. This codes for CASSPTFARGGLYNEQFF.